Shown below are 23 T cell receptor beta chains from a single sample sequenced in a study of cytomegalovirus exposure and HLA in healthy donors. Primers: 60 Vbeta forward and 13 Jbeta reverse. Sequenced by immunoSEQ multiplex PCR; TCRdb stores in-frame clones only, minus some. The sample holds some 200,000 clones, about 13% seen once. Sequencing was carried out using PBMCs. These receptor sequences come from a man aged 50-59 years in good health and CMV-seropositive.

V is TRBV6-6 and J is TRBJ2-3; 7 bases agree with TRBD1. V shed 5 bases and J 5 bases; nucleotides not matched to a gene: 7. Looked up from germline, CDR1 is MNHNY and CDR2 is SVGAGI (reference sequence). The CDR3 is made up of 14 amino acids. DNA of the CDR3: TGTGCCAGCAGTCAATGGACAGGAGGAGATACGCAGTATTTT. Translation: CASSQWTGGDTQYF.

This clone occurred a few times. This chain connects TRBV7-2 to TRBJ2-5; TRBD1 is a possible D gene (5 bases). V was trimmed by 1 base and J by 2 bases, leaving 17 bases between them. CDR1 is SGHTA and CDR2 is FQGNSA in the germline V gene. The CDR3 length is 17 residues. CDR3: CASSLGIGAGKQETQYF. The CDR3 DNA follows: TGTGCCAGCAGCTTAGGGATAGGGGCAGGGAAACAAGAGACCCAGTACTTC.

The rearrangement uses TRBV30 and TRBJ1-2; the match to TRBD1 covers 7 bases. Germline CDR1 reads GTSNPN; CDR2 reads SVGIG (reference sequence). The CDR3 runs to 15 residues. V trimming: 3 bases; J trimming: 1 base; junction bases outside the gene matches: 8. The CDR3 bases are TGTGCCTGGAGCCTAGGGGGCCAGGGTAACTATGGCTACACCTTC. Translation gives CAWSLGGQGNYGYTF.

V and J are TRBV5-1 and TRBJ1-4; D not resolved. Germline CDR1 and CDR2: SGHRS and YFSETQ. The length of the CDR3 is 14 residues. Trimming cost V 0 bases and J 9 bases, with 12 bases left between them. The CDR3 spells CASSLDSLMQKLFF. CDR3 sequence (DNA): TGCGCCAGCAGCTTGGACAGTTTAATGCAAAAACTGTTTTTT.

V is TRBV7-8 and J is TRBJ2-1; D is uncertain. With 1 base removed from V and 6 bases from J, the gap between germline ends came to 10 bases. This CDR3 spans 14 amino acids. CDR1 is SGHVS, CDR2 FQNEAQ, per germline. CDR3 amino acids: CASSLENSGNEQFF. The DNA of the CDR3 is TGTGCCAGCAGCTTAGAGAACTCGGGCAATGAGCAGTTCTTC. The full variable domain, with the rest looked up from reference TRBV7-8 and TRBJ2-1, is GAGVSQSPRYKVAKRGQDVALRCDPISGHVSLFWYQQALGQGPEFLTYFQNEAQLDKSGLPSDRFFAERPEGSVSTLKIQRTQQEDSAVYLCASSLENSGNEQFFGPGTRLTVL.

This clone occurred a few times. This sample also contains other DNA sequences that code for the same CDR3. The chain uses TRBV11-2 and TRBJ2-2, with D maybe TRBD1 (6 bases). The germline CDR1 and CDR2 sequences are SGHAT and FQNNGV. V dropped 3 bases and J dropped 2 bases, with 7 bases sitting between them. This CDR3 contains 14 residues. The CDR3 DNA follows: TGTGCCAGCAGCTTGGACAGAAACACCGGGGAGCTGTTTTTT. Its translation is CASSLDRNTGELFF.

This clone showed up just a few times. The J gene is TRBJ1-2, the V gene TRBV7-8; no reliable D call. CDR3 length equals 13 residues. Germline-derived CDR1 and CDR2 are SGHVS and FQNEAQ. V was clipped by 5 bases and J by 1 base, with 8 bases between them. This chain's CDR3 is CASSMGVNYGYTF. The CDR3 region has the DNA TGTGCCAGCAGCATGGGAGTTAACTATGGCTACACCTTC.

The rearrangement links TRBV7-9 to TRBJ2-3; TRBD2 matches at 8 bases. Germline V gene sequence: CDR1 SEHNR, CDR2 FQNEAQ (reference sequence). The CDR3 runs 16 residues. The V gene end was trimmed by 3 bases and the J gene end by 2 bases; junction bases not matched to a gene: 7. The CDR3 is CASSFRTSGSTDTQYF. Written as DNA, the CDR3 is TGTGCCAGCAGCTTTCGTACTAGCGGTTCCACAGATACGCAGTATTTT.

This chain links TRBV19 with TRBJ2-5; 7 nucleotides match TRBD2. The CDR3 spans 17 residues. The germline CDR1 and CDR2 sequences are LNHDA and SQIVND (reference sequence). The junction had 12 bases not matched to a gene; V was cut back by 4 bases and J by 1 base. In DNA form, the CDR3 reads TGTGCCAGTAGTACGATAGTAGGAGCGGGGACCCAAGAGACCCAGTACTTC. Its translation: CASSTIVGAGTQETQYF.

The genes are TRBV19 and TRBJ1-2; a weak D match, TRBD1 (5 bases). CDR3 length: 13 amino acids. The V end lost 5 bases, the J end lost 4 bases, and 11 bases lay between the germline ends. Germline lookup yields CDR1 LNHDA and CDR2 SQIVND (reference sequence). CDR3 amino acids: CASSQSQGYGYTF. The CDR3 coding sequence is TGTGCCAGTAGTCAGTCCCAGGGCTATGGCTACACCTTC.

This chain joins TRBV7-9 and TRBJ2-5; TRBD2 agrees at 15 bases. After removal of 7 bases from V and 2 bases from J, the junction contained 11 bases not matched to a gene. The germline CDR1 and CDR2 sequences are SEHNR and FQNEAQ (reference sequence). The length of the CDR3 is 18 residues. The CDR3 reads CASNLPGLAGGFQETQYF. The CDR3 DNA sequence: TGTGCCAGCAACCTGCCGGGACTAGCGGGGGGCTTTCAAGAGACCCAGTACTTC.

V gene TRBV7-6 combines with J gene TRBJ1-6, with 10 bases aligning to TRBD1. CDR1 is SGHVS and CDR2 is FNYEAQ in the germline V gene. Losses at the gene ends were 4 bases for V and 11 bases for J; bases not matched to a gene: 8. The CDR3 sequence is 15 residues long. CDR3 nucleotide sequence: TGTGCCAGCAGCTCCCAGACAGGGGGCCAAACACCCCTCCACTTT. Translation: CASSSQTGGQTPLHF.

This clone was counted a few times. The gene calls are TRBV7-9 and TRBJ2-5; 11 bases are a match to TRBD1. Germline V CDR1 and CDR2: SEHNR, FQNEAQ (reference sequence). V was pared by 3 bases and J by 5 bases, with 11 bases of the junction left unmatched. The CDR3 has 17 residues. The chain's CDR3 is CASSFHRTGGIWETQYF. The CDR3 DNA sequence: TGTGCCAGCAGCTTTCATCGGACAGGGGGCATATGGGAGACCCAGTACTTC.

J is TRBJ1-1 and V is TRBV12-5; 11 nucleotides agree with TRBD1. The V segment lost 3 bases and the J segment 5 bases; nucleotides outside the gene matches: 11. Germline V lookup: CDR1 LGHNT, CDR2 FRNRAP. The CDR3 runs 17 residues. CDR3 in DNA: TGTGCTAGTGGTTTCCCCTTTACCCGGGACAGGGGGACTGAAGCTTTCTTT. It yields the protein CASGFPFTRDRGTEAFF.

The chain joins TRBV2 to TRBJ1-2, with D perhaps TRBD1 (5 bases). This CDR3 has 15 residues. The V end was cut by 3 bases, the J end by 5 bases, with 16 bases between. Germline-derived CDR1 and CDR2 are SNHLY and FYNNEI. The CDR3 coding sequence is TGTGCCAGCAGTGACCAGGGACTGGGCGGGTATGGCTACACCTTC. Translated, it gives CASSDQGLGGYGYTF.

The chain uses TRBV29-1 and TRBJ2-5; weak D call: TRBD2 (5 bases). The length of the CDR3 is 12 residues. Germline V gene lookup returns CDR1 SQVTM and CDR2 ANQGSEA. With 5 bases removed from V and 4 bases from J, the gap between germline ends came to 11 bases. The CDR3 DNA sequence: TGCAGCGTTCGAGCGGTGGGAGAGACCCAGTACTTC. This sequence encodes CSVRAVGETQYF. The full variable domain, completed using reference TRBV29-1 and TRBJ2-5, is SAVISQKPSRDICQRGTSLTIQCQVDSQVTMMFWYRQQPGQSLTLIATANQGSEATYESGFVIDKFPISRPNLTFSTLTVSNMSPEDSSIYLCSVRAVGETQYFGPGTRLLVL.

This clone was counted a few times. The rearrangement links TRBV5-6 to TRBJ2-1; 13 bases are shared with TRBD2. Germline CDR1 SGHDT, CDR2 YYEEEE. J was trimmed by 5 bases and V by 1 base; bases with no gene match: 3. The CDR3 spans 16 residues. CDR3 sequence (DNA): TGTGCCAGCAGCTTGCCCGGACTAGCGGGGGACAATGAGCAGTTCTTC. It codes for CASSLPGLAGDNEQFF.

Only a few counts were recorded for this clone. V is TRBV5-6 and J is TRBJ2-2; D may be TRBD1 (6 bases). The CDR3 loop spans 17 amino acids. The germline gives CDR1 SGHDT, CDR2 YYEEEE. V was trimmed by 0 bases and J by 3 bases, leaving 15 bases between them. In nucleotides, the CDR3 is TGTGCCAGCAGCTTGGGGCAGGGGACCTTCGACACCGGGGAGCTGTTTTTT. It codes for CASSLGQGTFDTGELFF.

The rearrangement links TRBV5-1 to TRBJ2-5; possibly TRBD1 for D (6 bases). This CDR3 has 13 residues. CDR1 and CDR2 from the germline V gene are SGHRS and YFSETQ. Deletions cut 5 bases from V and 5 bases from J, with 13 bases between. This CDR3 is CASSMGARETQYF. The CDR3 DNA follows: TGCGCCAGCAGTATGGGGGCCCGGGAGACCCAGTACTTC.

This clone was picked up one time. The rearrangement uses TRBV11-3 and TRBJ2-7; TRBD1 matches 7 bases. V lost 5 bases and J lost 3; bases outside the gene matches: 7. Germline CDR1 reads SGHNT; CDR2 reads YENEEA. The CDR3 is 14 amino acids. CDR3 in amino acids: CASSREGAYYEQYV. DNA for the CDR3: TGTGCCAGCAGCAGAGAGGGGGCTTACTACGAGCAGTACGTC.

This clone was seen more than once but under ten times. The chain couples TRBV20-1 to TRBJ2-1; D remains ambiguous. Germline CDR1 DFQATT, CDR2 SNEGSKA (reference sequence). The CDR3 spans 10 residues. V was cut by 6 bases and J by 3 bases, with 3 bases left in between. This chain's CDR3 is CSAYYNEQFF. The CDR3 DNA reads TGCAGTGCCTACTACAATGAGCAGTTCTTC.

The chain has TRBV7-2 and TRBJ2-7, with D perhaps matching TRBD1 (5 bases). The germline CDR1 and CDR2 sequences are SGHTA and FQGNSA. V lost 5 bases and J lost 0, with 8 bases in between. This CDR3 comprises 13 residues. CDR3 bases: TGTGCCAGCAGCCGACAGAGCTCCTACGAGCAGTACTTC. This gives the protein CASSRQSSYEQYF.

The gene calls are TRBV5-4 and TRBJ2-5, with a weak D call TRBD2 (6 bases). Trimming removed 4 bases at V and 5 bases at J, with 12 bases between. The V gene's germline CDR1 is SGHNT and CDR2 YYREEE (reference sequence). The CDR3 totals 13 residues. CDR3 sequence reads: CASSRGTGETQYF. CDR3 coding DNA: TGTGCCAGCAGCCGGGGGACTGGGGAGACCCAGTACTTC.